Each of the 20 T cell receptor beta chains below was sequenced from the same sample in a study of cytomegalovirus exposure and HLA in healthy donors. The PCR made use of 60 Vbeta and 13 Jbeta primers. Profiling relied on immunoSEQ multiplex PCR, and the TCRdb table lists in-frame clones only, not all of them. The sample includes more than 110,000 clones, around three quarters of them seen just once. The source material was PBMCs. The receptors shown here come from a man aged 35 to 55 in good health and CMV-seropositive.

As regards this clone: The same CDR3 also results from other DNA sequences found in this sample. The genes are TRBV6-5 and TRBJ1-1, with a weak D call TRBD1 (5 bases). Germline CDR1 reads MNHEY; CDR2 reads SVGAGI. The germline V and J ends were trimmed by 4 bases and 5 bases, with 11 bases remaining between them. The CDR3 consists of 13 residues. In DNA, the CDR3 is TGTGCCAGCAGTTTCGGGGGTGGAACTGAAGCTTTCTTT. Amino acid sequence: CASSFGGGTEAFF.

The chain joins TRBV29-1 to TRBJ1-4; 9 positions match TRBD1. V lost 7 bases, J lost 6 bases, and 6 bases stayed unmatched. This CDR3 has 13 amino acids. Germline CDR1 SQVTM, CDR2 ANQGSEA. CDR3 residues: CSGQQGADEKLFF. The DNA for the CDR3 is TGCAGCGGACAACAGGGGGCGGATGAAAAACTGTTTTTT.

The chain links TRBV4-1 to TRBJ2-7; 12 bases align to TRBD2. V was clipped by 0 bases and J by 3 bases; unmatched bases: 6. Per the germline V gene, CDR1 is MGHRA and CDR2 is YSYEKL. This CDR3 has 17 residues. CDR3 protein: CASSQDETSGRRYEQYF. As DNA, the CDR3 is TGCGCCAGCAGCCAAGATGAGACTAGCGGGAGACGCTACGAGCAGTACTTC.

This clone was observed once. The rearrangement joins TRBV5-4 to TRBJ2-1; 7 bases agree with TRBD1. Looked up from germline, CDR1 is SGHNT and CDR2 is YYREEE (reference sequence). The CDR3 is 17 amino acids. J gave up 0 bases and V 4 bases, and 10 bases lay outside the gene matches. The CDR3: CASSLIDRDSSYNEQFF. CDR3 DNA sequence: TGTGCCAGCAGCCTCATCGATCGGGACAGCTCCTACAATGAGCAGTTCTTC. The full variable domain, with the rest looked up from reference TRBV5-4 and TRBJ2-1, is ETGVTQSPTHLIKTRGQQVTLRCSSQSGHNTVSWYQQALGQGPQFIFQYYREEENGRGNFPPRFSGLQFPNYSSELNVNALELDDSALYLCASSLIDRDSSYNEQFFGPGTRLTVL.

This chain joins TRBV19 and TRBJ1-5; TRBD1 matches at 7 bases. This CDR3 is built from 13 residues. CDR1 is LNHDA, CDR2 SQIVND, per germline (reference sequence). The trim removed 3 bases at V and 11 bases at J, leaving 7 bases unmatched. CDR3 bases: TGTGCCAGTAGTATGGAGGGACAGAGGACCCAGCATTTT. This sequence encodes CASSMEGQRTQHF.

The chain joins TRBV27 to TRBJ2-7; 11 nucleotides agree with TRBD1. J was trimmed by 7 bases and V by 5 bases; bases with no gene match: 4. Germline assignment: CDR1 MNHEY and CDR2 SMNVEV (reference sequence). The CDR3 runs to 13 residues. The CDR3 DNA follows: TGTGCCAGCAGTCCGGGACAGGGGGTTGAGCAGTACTTC. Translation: CASSPGQGVEQYF.

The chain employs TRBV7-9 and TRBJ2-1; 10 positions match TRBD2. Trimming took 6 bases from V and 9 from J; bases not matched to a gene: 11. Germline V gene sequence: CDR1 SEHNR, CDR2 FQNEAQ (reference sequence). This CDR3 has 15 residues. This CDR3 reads CASSYLSSGSSEQFF. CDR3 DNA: TGTGCCAGCAGTTATCTATCTAGCGGGAGCTCTGAGCAGTTCTTC.

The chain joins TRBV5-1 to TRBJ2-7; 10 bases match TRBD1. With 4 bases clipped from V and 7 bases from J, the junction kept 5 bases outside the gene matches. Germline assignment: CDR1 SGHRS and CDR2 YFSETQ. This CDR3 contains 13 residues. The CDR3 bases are TGCGCCAGCAGCATGACAGGGGGCTGGGAGCAGTACTTC. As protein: CASSMTGGWEQYF.

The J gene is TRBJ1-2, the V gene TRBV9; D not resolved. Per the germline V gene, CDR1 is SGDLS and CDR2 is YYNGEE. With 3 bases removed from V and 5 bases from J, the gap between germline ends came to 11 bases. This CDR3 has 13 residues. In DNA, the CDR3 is TGTGCCAGCAGCGCATCGTCGGGTTATGGCTACACCTTC. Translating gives CASSASSGYGYTF. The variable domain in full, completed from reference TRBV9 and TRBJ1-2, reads DSGVTQTPKHLITATGQRVTLRCSPRSGDLSVYWYQQSLDQGLQFLIQYYNGEERAKGNILERFSAQQFPDLHSELNLSSLELGDSALYFCASSASSGYGYTFGSGTRLTVV.

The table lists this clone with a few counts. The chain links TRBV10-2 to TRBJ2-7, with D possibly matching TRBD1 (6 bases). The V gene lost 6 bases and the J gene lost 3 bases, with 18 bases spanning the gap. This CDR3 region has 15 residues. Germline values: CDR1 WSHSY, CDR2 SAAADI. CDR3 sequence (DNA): TGCGCCAGCAGGACGGGGACATCGGGGAACTACGAGCAGTACTTC. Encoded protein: CASRTGTSGNYEQYF.

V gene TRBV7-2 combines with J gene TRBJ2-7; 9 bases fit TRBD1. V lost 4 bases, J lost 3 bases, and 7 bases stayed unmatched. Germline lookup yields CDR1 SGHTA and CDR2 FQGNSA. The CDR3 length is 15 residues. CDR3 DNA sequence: TGTGCCAGCAGCTCAGGGGGGACAGGGCTCTACGAGCAGTACTTC. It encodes CASSSGGTGLYEQYF.

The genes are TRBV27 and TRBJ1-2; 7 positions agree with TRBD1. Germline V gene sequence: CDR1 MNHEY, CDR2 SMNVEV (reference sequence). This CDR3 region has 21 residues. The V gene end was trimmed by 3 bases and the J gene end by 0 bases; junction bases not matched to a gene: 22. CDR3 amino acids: CASSFTAFTGALVPTNYGYTF. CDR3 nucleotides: TGTGCCAGCAGTTTTACGGCGTTCACAGGGGCACTAGTTCCGACTAACTATGGCTACACCTTC.

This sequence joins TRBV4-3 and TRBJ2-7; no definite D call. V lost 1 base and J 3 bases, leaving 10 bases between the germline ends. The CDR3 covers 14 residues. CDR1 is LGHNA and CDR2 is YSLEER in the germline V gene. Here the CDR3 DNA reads TGCGCCAGCAGCCAAGTCTCCGGGTTCTACGAGCAGTACTTC. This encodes CASSQVSGFYEQYF.

Written as DNA, the CDR3 is TGCGCCAGCAGCTTGGGACTAGCGGAAGGAGATACGCAGTATTTT. This encodes CASSLGLAEGDTQYF. This sequence joins TRBV5-1 and TRBJ2-3; 9 bases fit TRBD2. Looked up from germline, CDR1 is SGHRS and CDR2 is YFSETQ. The CDR3 covers 15 residues. V lost 0 bases to trimming and J lost 5 bases; unmatched junction nucleotides: 4.

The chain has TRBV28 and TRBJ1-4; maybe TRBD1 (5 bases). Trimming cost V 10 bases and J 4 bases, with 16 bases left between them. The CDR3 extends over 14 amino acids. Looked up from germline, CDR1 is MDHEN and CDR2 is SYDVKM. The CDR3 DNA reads TGTGCCACTACAGAGGACAATCGTAATGAAAAACTGTTTTTT. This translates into CATTEDNRNEKLFF. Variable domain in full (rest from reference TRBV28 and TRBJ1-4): DVKVTQSSRYLVKRTGEKVFLECVQDMDHENMFWYRQDPGLGLRLIYFSYDVKMKEKGDIPEGYSVSREKKERFSLILESASTNQTSMYLCATTEDNRNEKLFFGSGTQLSVL.

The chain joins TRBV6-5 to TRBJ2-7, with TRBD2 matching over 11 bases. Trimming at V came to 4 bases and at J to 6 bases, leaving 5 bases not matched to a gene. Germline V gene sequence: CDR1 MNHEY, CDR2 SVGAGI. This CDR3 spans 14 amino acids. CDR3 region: CASSSLAGVLEQYF. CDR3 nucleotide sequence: TGTGCCAGCAGTTCACTAGCGGGAGTTCTCGAGCAGTACTTC.

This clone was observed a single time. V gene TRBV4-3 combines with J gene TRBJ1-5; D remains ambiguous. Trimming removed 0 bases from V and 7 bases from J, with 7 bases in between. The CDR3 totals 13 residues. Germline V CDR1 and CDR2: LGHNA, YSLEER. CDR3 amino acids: CASSQDRGQPQHF. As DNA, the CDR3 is TGCGCCAGCAGCCAAGATCGGGGACAGCCCCAGCATTTT.

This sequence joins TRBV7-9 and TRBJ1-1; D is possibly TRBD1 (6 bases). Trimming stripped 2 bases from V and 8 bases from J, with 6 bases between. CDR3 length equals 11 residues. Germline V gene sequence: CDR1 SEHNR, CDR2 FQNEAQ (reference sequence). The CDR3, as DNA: TGTGCCAGCAGCTTAACAGGGGAAGCTTTCTTT. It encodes CASSLTGEAFF.

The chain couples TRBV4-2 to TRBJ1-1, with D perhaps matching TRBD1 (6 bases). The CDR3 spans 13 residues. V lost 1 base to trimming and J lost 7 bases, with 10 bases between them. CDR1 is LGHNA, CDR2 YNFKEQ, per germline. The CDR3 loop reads CASSQGLDSEAFF. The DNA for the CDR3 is TGTGCCAGCAGCCAAGGTTTGGACAGTGAAGCTTTCTTT.

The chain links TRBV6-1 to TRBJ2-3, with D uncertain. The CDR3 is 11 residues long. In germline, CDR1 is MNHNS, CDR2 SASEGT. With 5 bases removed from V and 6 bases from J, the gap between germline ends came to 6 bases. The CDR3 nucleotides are TGTGCCAGCAGTCTTCTGGATACGCAGTATTTT. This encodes CASSLLDTQYF.